The next 19 T cell receptor beta chains were all read from a single sample in a study of shared clonotypes between healthy human individuals. Naive-designated CD8 cells lacked CD45RO, were positively enriched for CCR7, and omitted terminally differentiated effector memory CD45RA+ cells. Data came from immunoSEQ multiplex PCR; TCRdb stores just in-frame clones and leaves some out. The sample shows some 2,000,000 clones, about 95% of them seen only once. Material for sequencing was naive CD8+ T cells sorted from blood. The receptors here all came from a man younger than 35 in good health.

The V and J genes are TRBV7-9 and TRBJ2-1; D uncertain. The V and J ends lost 3 bases and 5 bases respectively, with 14 bases between them. CDR1 is SEHNR and CDR2 is FQNEAQ in the germline V gene (reference sequence). The CDR3 is 15 residues long. CDR3 in DNA: TGTGCCAGCAGCTTTTCGGTATTAGAAGACAATGAGCAGTTCTTC. Protein product: CASSFSVLEDNEQFF.

In the case of this clone: Other DNA sequences in the sample encode the same CDR3. The J gene is TRBJ2-7, the V gene TRBV11-2; TRBD1 might be the D (5 bases). The CDR3 loop spans 13 amino acids. With 1 base removed from V and 4 bases from J, the gap between germline ends came to 8 bases. The germline CDR1 and CDR2 sequences are SGHAT and FQNNGV. This chain's CDR3 is CASSLGTPYEQYF. CDR3 DNA: TGTGCCAGCAGCTTAGGGACACCTTACGAGCAGTACTTC.

The gene calls are TRBV6-5 and TRBJ2-2; 10 bases are a match to TRBD2. Germline values: CDR1 MNHEY, CDR2 SVGAGI. The CDR3 is 15 residues long. Trimming at V came to 0 bases and at J to 8 bases, leaving 3 bases not matched to a gene. The CDR3 coding sequence is TGTGCCAGCAGTTACTCCCTAGCGGGAGTAGGGGAGCTGTTTTTT. This codes for CASSYSLAGVGELFF.

The chain carries TRBV6-1 and TRBJ2-7; D is uncertain. Between the trimmed V and J ends, which lost 6 bases and 4 bases, there was a span of 13 bases. Per the germline V gene, CDR1 is MNHNS and CDR2 is SASEGT. The CDR3 spans 13 residues. The CDR3 here is CASRAGSRYEQYF. The CDR3 nucleotides are TGTGCCAGCAGGGCCGGTTCCAGATACGAGCAGTACTTC.

This chain uses TRBV4-1 with TRBJ1-1; D is unclear. The CDR3 covers 18 residues. Germline CDR1 is MGHRA and CDR2 is YSYEKL. Trimming took 0 bases from V and 0 from J, leaving 17 bases between them. The CDR3 nucleotides are TGCGCCAGCAGCCAAGAACCTGCCCAATGGAGTGTGAACACTGAAGCTTTCTTT. Protein product: CASSQEPAQWSVNTEAFF.

The J gene is TRBJ2-3, the V gene TRBV5-1; no firm D call. The CDR3 totals 13 residues. The V end was cut by 5 bases, the J end by 2 bases, with 9 bases between. Germline values: CDR1 SGHRS, CDR2 YFSETQ. The CDR3 DNA reads as TGCGCCAGCAGTCACATCCTCACAGATACGCAGTATTTT. Amino acids: CASSHILTDTQYF.

V and J are TRBV5-1 and TRBJ2-5; 8 bases match TRBD2. The CDR3 length is 14 residues. Germline assignment: CDR1 SGHRS and CDR2 YFSETQ. V was pared by 4 bases and J by 1 base, with 3 bases of the junction left unmatched. CDR3 nucleotide sequence: TGCGCCAGCAGCGTGAGCGGGGGCCAAGAGACCCAGTACTTC. Translating gives CASSVSGGQETQYF.

Concerning this clone: The sample holds other DNA sequences that translate to the same CDR3. V gene TRBV4-1 combines with J gene TRBJ2-7, with TRBD2 matching 15 bases. CDR1 and CDR2 from the germline V gene are MGHRA and YSYEKL. The trim removed 3 bases at V and 3 bases at J, leaving 3 bases unmatched. The CDR3 runs 16 residues. CDR3 in DNA: TGCGCCAGCAGCCAGGTGGGACTAGCGGGGGGCTACGAGCAGTACTTC. Translating gives CASSQVGLAGGYEQYF.

The CDR3: CASEGTDTHGANVLTF. DNA of the CDR3: TGTGCCAGCGAAGGGACTGACACCCATGGGGCCAACGTCCTGACTTTC. The chain links TRBV2 to TRBJ2-6; weak D call: TRBD2 (6 bases). V gave up 8 bases and J gave up 3 bases, with 17 bases separating them. Germline V CDR1 and CDR2: SNHLY, FYNNEI. This CDR3 has 16 amino acids.

The chain employs TRBV5-6 and TRBJ1-2; no definite D call. This CDR3 is 12 amino acids long. Trimming left V 6 bases short and J 8 bases short, with 14 bases between. Germline CDR1 and CDR2: SGHDT and YYEEEE. CDR3 sequence: CASILGDGGYTF. In nucleotides, the CDR3 is TGTGCCAGCATCCTCGGGGATGGGGGCTACACCTTC. The entire variable domain, with the rest obtained from reference TRBV5-6 and TRBJ1-2, is as follows: DAGVTQSPTHLIKTRGQQVTLRCSPKSGHDTVSWYQQALGQGPQFIFQYYEEEERQRGNFPDRFSGHQFPNYSSELNVNALLLGDSALYLCASILGDGGYTFGSGTRLTVV.

The gene calls are TRBV13 and TRBJ1-1; perhaps TRBD1 as D (5 bases). Germline CDR1 PRHDT, CDR2 FYEKMQ (reference sequence). Trimming took 3 bases from V and 2 from J, leaving 10 bases between them. CDR3 size: 14 residues. The CDR3 spells CASSFGADNTEAFF. CDR3 nucleotides: TGTGCCAGCAGCTTCGGGGCGGACAACACTGAAGCTTTCTTT. Supplemented by reference TRBV13 and TRBJ1-1, the full variable domain reads AAGVIQSPRHLIKEKRETATLKCYPIPRHDTVYWYQQGPGQDPQFLISFYEKMQSDKGSIPDRFSAQQFSDYHSELNMSSLELGDSALYFCASSFGADNTEAFFGQGTRLTVV.

This chain joins TRBV5-1 and TRBJ2-7; 8 bases align to TRBD2. The trim removed 4 bases at V and 2 bases at J, leaving 8 bases unmatched. Germline V gene data show CDR1 as SGHRS and CDR2 as YFSETQ. The CDR3 has 15 residues. The CDR3: CASSPFRGGTYEQYF. The CDR3 coding sequence is TGCGCCAGCAGCCCATTCCGGGGGGGCACCTACGAGCAGTACTTC. Looking up the rest from reference TRBV5-1 and TRBJ2-7 gives the full variable domain: KAGVTQTPRYLIKTRGQQVTLSCSPISGHRSVSWYQQTPGQGLQFLFEYFSETQRNKGNFPGRFSGRQFSNSRSEMNVSTLELGDSALYLCASSPFRGGTYEQYFGPGTRLTVT.

The J gene is TRBJ2-7, the V gene TRBV27; 8 bases map to TRBD1. Germline CDR1 is MNHEY and CDR2 is SMNVEV (reference sequence). V dropped 5 bases and J dropped 3; count of bases not matched to a gene: 9. The CDR3 consists of 15 residues. The CDR3 DNA follows: TGTGCCAGCAGTGCCCACGGACAGGGTAACTACGAGCAGTACTTC. Translating it yields CASSAHGQGNYEQYF.

The V gene is TRBV19, the J gene TRBJ2-1, with a tentative D call TRBD2 (5 bases). V was clipped by 3 bases and J by 4 bases, with 13 bases between them. This CDR3 region has 15 residues. Germline CDR1 is LNHDA and CDR2 is SQIVND (reference sequence). As DNA, the CDR3 is TGTGCCAGTAGTATTGCCCACCAGCGGTACAATGAGCAGTTCTTC. This gives the protein CASSIAHQRYNEQFF. The full variable domain, completed using reference TRBV19 and TRBJ2-1, is DGGITQSPKYLFRKEGQNVTLSCEQNLNHDAMYWYRQDPGQGLRLIYYSQIVNDFQKGDIAEGYSVSREKKESFPLTVTSAQKNPTAFYLCASSIAHQRYNEQFFGPGTRLTVL.

V and J are TRBV11-3 and TRBJ2-1; D is ambiguous. This CDR3 has 12 amino acids. V was trimmed by 8 bases and J by 7 bases, leaving 12 bases between them. Germline CDR1 reads SGHNT; CDR2 reads YENEEA. CDR3 DNA: TGTGCCAGCGCGTCCCATTGGAATGAGCAGTTCTTC. Amino acid sequence: CASASHWNEQFF. Filled out from reference TRBV11-3 and TRBJ2-1, the complete variable domain reads EAGVVQSPRYKIIEKKQPVAFWCNPISGHNTLYWYLQNLGQGPELLIRYENEEAVDDSQLPKDRFSAERLKGVDSTLKIQPAELGDSAVYLCASASHWNEQFFGPGTRLTVL.

The chain couples TRBV7-9 to TRBJ2-5; D ambiguous. The DNA end is more similar to TRBJ2-7, so the J call may be wrong. CDR3 length: 13 residues. CDR1 is SEHNR, CDR2 FQNEAQ, per germline (reference sequence). The CDR3 bases are TGTGCCAGCAGCCCATTTACCTCCTACGAGCAGTACTTC. Translated, it gives CASSPFTSYEQYF.

With respect to this clone: The same CDR3 is also encoded by other DNA sequences in this sample. This chain connects TRBV6-5 to TRBJ1-1; maybe TRBD1 (5 bases). Trimming shortened V by 3 bases and J by 3 bases, and 8 bases separated the two germline ends. This CDR3 is built from 13 residues. Germline CDR1 reads MNHEY; CDR2 reads SVGAGI. The CDR3 reads CASSYGGDTEAFF. DNA for the CDR3: TGTGCCAGCAGTTATGGGGGGGACACTGAAGCTTTCTTT.

This chain joins TRBV5-6 and TRBJ2-7, with D perhaps matching TRBD2 (5 bases). Trimming removed 2 bases at V and 4 bases at J, with 13 bases between. This CDR3 comprises 14 residues. Germline V gene lookup returns CDR1 SGHDT and CDR2 YYEEEE. CDR3 protein: CASSLGSSLYEQYF. CDR3 nucleotides: TGTGCCAGCAGCTTAGGGTCTAGCCTTTACGAGCAGTACTTC.

V is TRBV30 and J is TRBJ2-5; 8 positions match TRBD1. The CDR3 totals 13 residues. CDR1 and CDR2 from the germline V gene are GTSNPN and SVGIG (reference sequence). V dropped 2 bases and J dropped 3; count of bases not matched to a gene: 2. This CDR3 reads CAWSSTGEETQYF. CDR3 sequence (DNA): TGTGCCTGGAGTTCGACAGGGGAAGAGACCCAGTACTTC.